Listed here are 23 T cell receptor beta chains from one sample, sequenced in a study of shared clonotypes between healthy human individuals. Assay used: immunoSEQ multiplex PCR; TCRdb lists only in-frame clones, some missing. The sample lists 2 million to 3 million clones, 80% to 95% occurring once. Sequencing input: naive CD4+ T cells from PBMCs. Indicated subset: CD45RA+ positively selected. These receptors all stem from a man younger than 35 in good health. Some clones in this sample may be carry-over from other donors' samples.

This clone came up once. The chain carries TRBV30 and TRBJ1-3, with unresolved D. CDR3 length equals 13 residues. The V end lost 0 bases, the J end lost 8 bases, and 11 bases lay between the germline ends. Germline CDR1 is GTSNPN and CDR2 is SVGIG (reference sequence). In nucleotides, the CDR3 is TGTGCCTGGAGTGTACCCCCCCGTGACACCATATATTTT. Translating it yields CAWSVPPRDTIYF.

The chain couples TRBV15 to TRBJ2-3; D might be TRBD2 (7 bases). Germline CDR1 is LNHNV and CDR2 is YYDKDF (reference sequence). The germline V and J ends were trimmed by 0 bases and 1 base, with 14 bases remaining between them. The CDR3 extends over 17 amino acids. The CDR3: CATSREPGGHGTDTQYF. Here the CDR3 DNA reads TGTGCCACCAGCAGAGAGCCGGGGGGACACGGCACAGATACGCAGTATTTT.

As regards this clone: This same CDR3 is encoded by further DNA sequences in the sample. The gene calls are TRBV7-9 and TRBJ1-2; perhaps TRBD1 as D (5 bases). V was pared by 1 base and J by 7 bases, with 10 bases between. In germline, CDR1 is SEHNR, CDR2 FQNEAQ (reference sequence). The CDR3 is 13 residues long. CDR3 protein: CASSLGGQGGYTF. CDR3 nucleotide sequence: TGTGCCAGCAGCTTAGGCGGTCAGGGTGGCTACACCTTC.

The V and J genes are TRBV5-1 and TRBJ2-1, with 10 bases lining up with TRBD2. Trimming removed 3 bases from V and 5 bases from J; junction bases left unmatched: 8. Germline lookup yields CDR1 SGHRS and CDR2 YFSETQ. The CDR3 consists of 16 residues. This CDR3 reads CASSWRTSGQNNEQFF. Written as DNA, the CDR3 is TGCGCCAGCAGCTGGCGGACTAGCGGACAAAACAATGAGCAGTTCTTC.

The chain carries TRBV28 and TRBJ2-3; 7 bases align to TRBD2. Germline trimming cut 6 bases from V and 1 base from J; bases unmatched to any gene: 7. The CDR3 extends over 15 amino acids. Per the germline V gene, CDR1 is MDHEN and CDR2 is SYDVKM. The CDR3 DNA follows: TGTGCCAGCAGGGGTGGCGGGAGTGGCACAGATACGCAGTATTTT. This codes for CASRGGGSGTDTQYF. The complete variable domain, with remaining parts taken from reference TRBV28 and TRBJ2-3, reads DVKVTQSSRYLVKRTGEKVFLECVQDMDHENMFWYRQDPGLGLRLIYFSYDVKMKEKGDIPEGYSVSREKKERFSLILESASTNQTSMYLCASRGGGSGTDTQYFGPGTRLTVL.

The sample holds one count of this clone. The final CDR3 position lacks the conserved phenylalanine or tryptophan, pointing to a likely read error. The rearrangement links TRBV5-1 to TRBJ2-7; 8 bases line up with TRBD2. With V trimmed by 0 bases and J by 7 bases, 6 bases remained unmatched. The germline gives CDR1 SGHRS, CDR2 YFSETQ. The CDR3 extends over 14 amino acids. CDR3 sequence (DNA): TGCGCCAGCAGCTTGGCAACTAGCGGTGGGGAGCAGTACTCC. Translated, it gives CASSLATSGGEQYS.

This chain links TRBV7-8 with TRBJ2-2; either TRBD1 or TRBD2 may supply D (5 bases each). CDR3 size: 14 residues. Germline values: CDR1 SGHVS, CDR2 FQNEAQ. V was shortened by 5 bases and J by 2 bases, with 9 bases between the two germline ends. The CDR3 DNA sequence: TGTGCCAGCAGCACGGGACCTAACACCGGGGAGCTGTTTTTT. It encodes CASSTGPNTGELFF.

CDR3 DNA sequence: TGTGCCAGCAGCCAAGAAGGAGTTTCCACAGATACGCAGTATTTT. Amino acid sequence: CASSQEGVSTDTQYF. The chain carries TRBV4-2 and TRBJ2-3; the D is unclear. This CDR3 region has 15 residues. Per germline, CDR1 LGHNA and CDR2 YNFKEQ. Trimming removed 0 bases at V and 2 bases at J, with 9 bases between.

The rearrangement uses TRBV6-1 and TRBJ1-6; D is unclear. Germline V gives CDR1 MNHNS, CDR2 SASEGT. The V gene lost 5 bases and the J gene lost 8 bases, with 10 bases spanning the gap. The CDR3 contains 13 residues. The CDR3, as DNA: TGTGCCAGCAGTAACGAGCTGGATTCACCCCTCCACTTT. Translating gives CASSNELDSPLHF.

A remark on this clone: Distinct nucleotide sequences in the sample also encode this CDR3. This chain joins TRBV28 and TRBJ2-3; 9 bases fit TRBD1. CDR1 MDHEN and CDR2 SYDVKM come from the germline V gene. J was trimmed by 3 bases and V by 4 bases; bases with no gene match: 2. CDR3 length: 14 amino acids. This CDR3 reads CASSSGQGTDTQYF. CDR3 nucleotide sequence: TGTGCCAGCAGTTCAGGACAGGGGACAGATACGCAGTATTTT.

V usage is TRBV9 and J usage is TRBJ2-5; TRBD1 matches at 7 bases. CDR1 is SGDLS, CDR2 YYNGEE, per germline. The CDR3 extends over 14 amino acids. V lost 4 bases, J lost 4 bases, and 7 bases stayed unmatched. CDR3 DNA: TGTGCCAGCAGCCCACAGGGGACGGGAGAGACCCAGTACTTC. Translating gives CASSPQGTGETQYF.

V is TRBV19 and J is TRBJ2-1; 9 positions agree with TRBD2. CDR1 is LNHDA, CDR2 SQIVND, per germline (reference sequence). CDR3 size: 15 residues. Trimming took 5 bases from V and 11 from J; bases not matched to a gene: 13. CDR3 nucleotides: TGTGCCAGTAGTGCCGGGACTAGCCCGCGGGATAAGCAGTTCTTC. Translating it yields CASSAGTSPRDKQFF. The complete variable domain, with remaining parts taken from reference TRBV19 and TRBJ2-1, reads DGGITQSPKYLFRKEGQNVTLSCEQNLNHDAMYWYRQDPGQGLRLIYYSQIVNDFQKGDIAEGYSVSREKKESFPLTVTSAQKNPTAFYLCASSAGTSPRDKQFFGPGTRLTVL.

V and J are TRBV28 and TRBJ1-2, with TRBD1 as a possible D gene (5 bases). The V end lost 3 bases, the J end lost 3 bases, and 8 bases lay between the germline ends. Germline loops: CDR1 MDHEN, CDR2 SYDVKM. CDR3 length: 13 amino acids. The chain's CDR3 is CASSFRAHYGYTF. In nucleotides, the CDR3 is TGTGCCAGCAGTTTCAGGGCGCACTATGGCTACACCTTC.

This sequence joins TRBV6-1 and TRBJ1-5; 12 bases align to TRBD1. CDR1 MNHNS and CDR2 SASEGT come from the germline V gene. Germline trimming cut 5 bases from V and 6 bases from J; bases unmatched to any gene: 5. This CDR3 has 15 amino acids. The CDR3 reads CASSRGTGGFQPQHF. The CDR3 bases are TGTGCCAGCAGTCGGGGGACAGGGGGCTTTCAGCCCCAGCATTTT.

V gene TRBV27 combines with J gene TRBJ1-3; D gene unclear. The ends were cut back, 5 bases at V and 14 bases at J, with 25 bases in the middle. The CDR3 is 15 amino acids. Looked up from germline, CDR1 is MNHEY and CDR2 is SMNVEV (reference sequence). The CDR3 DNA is TGTGCCAGCAGTCCCCGGCCGAGGAGCCCGAGGACGTTATATTTT. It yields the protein CASSPRPRSPRTLYF.

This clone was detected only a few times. The CDR3 region has the DNA TGCGCCAGCAGCCAAGGACAGGGGGCAGGTCAGCCCCAGCATTTT. Its protein product is CASSQGQGAGQPQHF. The chain links TRBV4-1 to TRBJ1-5; TRBD1 aligns across 10 bases. V trimming: 1 base; J trimming: 6 bases; junction bases outside the gene matches: 3. The CDR3 consists of 15 residues. Germline values: CDR1 MGHRA, CDR2 YSYEKL.

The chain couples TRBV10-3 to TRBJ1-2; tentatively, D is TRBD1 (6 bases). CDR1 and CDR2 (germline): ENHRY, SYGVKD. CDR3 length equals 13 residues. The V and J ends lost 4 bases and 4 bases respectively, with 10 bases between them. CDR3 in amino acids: CAISGTVFYGYTF. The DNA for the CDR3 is TGTGCCATCAGTGGGACAGTTTTCTATGGCTACACCTTC.

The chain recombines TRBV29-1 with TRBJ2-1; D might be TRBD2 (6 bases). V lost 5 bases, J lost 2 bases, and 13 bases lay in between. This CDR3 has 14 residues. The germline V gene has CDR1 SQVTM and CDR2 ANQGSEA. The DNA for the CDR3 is TGCAGCGTTTCACGCCGACTAGCCTACAATGAGCAGTTCTTC. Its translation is CSVSRRLAYNEQFF.

The CDR3: CASSGGGGVGETQYF. CDR3 DNA: TGTGCCAGCAGCGGAGGGGGAGGGGTCGGAGAGACCCAGTACTTC. This chain links TRBV5-4 with TRBJ2-5, with D maybe TRBD2 (7 bases). Germline CDR1 and CDR2: SGHNT and YYREEE (reference sequence). CDR3 length: 15 amino acids. V was clipped by 4 bases and J by 4 bases, with 17 bases between them.

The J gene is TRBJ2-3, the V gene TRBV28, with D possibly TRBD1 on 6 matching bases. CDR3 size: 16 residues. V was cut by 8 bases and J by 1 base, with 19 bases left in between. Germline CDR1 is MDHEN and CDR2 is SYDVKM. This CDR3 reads CASCSPTGSGTDTQYF. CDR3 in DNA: TGTGCCAGCTGCTCTCCTACAGGGAGTGGCACAGATACGCAGTATTTT.

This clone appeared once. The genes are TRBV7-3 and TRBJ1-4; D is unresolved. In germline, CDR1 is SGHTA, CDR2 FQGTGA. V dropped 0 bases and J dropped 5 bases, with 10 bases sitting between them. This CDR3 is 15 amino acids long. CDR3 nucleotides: TGTGCCAGCAGCTTAACTGGGCCGCCGAATGAAAAACTGTTTTTT. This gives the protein CASSLTGPPNEKLFF.

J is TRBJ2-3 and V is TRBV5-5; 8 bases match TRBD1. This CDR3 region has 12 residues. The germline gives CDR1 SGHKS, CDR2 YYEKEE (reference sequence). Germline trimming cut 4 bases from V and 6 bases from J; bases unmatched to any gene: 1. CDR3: CASSRDRDTQYF. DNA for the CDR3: TGTGCCAGCAGCCGGGACAGGGATACGCAGTATTTT.

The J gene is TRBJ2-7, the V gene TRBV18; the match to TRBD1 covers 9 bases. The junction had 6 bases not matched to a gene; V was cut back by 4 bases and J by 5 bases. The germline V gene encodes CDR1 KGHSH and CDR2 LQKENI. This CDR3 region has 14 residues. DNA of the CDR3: TGTGCCAGCTCACTAAACAGGGGGCGAGACGAGCAGTACTTC. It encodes CASSLNRGRDEQYF.